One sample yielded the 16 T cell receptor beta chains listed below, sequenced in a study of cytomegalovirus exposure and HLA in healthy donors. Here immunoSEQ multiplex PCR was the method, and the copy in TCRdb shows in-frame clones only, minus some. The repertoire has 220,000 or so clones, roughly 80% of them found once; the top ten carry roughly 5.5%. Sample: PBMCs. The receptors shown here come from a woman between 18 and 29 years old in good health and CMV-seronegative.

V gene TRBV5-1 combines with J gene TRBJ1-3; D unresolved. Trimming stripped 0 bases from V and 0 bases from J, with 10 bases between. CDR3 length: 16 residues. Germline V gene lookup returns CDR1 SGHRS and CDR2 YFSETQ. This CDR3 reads CASSLAGGYSGNTIYF. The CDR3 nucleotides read TGCGCCAGCAGCTTGGCCGGCGGATACTCTGGAAACACCATATATTTT.

This chain's CDR3 is CASSGHPPPSYGYTF. The CDR3 nucleotides are TGTGCCAGCAGTGGACATCCTCCTCCCTCCTATGGCTACACCTTC. The chain has TRBV27 and TRBJ1-2; perhaps TRBD1 as D (5 bases). The germline V gene encodes CDR1 MNHEY and CDR2 SMNVEV (reference sequence). CDR3 length: 15 residues. Trimming left V 5 bases short and J 4 bases short, with 17 bases between.

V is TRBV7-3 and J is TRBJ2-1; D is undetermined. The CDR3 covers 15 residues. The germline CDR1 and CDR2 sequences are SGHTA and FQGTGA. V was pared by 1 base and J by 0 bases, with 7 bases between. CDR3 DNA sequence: TGTGCCAGCAGCTTAATCCCAAGCTCCTACAATGAGCAGTTCTTC. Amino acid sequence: CASSLIPSSYNEQFF.

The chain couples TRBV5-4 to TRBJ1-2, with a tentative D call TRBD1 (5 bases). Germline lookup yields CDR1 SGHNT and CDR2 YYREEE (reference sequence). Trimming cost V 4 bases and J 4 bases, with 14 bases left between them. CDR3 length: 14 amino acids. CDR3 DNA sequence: TGTGCCAGCAGCGGAGTACCTGGGACCTATGGCTACACCTTC. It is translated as CASSGVPGTYGYTF.

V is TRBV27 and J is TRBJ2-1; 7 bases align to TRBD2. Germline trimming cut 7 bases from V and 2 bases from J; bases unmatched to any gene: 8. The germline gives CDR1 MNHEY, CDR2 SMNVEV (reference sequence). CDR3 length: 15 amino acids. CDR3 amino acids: CASTGGEGAYNEQFF. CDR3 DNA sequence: TGTGCCAGCACAGGAGGGGAGGGTGCCTACAATGAGCAGTTCTTC.

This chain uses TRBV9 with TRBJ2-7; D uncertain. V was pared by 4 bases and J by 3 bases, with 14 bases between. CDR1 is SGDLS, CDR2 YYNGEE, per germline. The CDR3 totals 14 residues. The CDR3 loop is CASSPPGGFYEQYF. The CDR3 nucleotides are TGTGCCAGCAGCCCCCCCGGCGGATTCTACGAGCAGTACTTC.

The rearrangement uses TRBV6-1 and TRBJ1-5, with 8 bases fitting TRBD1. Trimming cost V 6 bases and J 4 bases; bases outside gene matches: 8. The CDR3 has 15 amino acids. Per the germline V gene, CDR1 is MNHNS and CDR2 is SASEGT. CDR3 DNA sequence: TGTGCCAGCAGCCCGAACAGGGACAGGAATCAGCCCCAGCATTTT. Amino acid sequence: CASSPNRDRNQPQHF.

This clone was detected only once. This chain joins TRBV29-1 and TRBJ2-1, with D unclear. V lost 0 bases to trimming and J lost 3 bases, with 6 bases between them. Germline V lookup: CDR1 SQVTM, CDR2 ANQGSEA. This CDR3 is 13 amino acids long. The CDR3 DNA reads TGCAGCGTTGAAGACAGACTCTACAATGAGCAGTTCTTC. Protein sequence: CSVEDRLYNEQFF.

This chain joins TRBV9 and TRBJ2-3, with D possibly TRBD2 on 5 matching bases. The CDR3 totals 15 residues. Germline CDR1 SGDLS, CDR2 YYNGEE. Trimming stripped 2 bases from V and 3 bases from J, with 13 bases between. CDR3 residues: CASSVGGRGTDTQYF. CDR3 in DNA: TGTGCCAGCAGCGTTGGAGGCCGTGGGACAGATACGCAGTATTTT.

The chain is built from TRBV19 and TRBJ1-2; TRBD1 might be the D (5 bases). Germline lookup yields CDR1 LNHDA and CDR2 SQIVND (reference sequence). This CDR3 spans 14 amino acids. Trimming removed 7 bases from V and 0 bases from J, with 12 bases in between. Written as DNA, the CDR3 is TGTGCCAGTACCCCGACAGCGGCTAACTATGGCTACACCTTC. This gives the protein CASTPTAANYGYTF.

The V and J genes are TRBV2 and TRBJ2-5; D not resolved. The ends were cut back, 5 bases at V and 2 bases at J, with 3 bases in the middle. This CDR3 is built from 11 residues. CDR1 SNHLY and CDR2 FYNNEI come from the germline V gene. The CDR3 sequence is CASSSQETQYF. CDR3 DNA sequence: TGTGCCAGCAGTAGTCAAGAGACCCAGTACTTC.

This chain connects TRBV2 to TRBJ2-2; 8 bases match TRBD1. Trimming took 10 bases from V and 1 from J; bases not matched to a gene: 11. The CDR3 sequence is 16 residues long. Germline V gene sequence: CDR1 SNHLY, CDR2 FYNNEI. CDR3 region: CATPSQGALNTGELFF. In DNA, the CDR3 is TGTGCCACCCCTTCCCAGGGGGCACTGAACACCGGGGAGCTGTTTTTT.

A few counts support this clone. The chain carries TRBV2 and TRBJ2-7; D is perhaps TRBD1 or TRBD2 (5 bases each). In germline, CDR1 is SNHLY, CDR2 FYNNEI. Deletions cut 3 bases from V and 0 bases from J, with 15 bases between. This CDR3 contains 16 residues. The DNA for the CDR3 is TGTGCCAGCAGTGATGAGGGGACCCTCGGCTCCTACGAGCAGTACTTC. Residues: CASSDEGTLGSYEQYF.

CDR3 in DNA: TGCGCCAGCAGCTTGGCACAGGGGGGCTTCGCTGAAGCTTTCTTT. This sequence encodes CASSLAQGGFAEAFF. The chain links TRBV5-1 to TRBJ1-1; TRBD1 agrees at 8 bases. The CDR3 is 15 amino acids. Germline CDR1 reads SGHRS; CDR2 reads YFSETQ. The V segment lost 0 bases and the J segment 6 bases; nucleotides outside the gene matches: 7.

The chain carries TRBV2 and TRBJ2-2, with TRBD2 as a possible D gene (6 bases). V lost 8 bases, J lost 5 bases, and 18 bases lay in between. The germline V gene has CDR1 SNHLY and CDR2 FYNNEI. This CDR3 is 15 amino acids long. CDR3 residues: CASGNGGDGTGELFF. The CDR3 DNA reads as TGTGCCAGCGGTAACGGAGGGGATGGGACCGGGGAGCTGTTTTTT.

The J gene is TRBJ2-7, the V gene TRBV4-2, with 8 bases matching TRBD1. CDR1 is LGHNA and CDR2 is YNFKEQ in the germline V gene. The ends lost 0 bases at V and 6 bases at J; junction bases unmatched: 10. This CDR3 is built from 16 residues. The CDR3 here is CASSQDLQGARSEQYF. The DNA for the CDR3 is TGTGCCAGCAGCCAAGATCTGCAGGGGGCGCGAAGCGAGCAGTACTTC.